This TCR beta chain was recorded in a study of long-term antiretroviral therapy in people with HIV. Study-level points and caveats: Transplant-donor-level diversity was not reached after ART, though diversity increased.

This clone was detected only a few times. Its matching antigen is unknown. It was version v3.0 of the immunoSEQ assay that was run at survey level. Data came from immunoSEQ multiplex PCR; TCRdb stores just in-frame clones and leaves some out. Among tens of thousands of clones listed, around 82% were seen once. PBMC samples from each donor numbered at least one pre-ART and at least two post-ART. Without exception, participants with HIV were treated in the United States. In germline, CDR1 is SGHDN, CDR2 FVKESK. V was pared by 2 bases and J by 4 bases, with 8 bases of the junction left unmatched. This CDR3 spans 16 amino acids.

The chain links TRBV14 to TRBJ1-2, with 9 bases fitting TRBD1. This sample comprised unsorted PBMCs, obtained 0.3 years after starting antiretroviral therapy. This TCR was recovered from a man between 18 and 35 years old with HIV. Here the CDR3 reads CASSQSGTGFSYGYTF. The CDR3 DNA sequence: TGTGCCAGCAGCCAAAGTGGGACAGGGTTTAGCTATGGCTACACCTTC. Looking up the rest from reference TRBV14 and TRBJ1-2 gives the full variable domain: EAGVTQFPSHSVIEKGQTVTLRCDPISGHDNLYWYRRVMGKEIKFLLHFVKESKQDESGMPNNRFLAERTGGTYSTLKVQPAELEDSGVYFCASSQSGTGFSYGYTFGSGTRLTVV.